This TCR beta chain appears in the sequencing data of a study of metastatic and nonmetastatic thyroid tumors. Study in general: Patients with malignant and benign thyroid disease provided blood and tumor or nodule tissue, whose repertoires were compared.

Thyroid surgery had not been preceded by any treatment in any patient. TCRdb redid the clone calls on the PCR reads using MiXCR. The sample has tens of thousands of clones, approximately 10% seen once. This clone was picked up many times. Germline-derived CDR1 and CDR2 are MDHEN and SYDVKM. The CDR3 contains 16 residues. Trimming left V 2 bases short and J 5 bases short, with 15 bases between. The sample consisted of blood. The receptor's source is a female donor with papillary thyroid cancer or a benign thyroid nodule (not recorded which). Some clones in this sample may be carry-over from other donors' samples. The genes are TRBV28 and TRBJ2-2; D is unclear. The CDR3 here is CASSLMSRRWTGELFF. The CDR3 nucleotides are TGTGCCAGCAGTTTAATGTCCAGGCGGTGGACCGGGGAGCTGTTTTTT.